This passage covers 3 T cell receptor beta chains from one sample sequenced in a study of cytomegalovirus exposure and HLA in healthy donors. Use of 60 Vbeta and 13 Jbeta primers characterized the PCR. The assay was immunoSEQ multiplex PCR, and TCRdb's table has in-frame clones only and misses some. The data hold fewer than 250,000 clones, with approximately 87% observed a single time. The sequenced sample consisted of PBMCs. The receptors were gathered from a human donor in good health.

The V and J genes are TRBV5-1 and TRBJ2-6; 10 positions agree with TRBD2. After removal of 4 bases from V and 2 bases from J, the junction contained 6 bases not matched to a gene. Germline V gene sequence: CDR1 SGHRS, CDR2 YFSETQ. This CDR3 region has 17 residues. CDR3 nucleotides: TGCGCCAGCAGCGGGCCCCTAGCGGGAGCTGGGGCCAACGTCCTGACTTTC. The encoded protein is CASSGPLAGAGANVLTF.

CDR3 loop: CASRWGGTTGELFF. CDR3 DNA: TGTGCCAGCAGGTGGGGGGGGACCACCGGGGAGCTGTTTTTT. This chain uses TRBV27 with TRBJ2-2, with 7 bases matching TRBD2. The length of the CDR3 is 14 residues. CDR1 and CDR2 from the germline V gene are MNHEY and SMNVEV (reference sequence). J was trimmed by 4 bases and V by 6 bases; bases with no gene match: 5.

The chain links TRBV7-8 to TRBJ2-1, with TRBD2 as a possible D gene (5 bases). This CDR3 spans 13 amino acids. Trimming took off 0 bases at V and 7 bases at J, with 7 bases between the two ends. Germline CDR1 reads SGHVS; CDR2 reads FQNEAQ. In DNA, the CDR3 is TGTGCCAGCAGCTTAGCAAGAGGGAATGAGCAGTTCTTC. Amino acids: CASSLARGNEQFF.